This T cell receptor (beta chain) is from a study of shared T cell receptors in the human thymus. With regard to this clone: The sample has other DNA sequences that encode this CDR3 too.

The CDR3 is 14 amino acids. The ends lost 3 bases at V and 2 bases at J; junction bases unmatched: 0. Germline CDR1 reads MNHEY; CDR2 reads SMNVEV (reference sequence). Here immunoSEQ multiplex PCR was the method, and the copy in TCRdb shows in-frame clones only, minus some. There are 720,000 or so clones in the sample; over 75% occur only once, and around 0.01% lies in the top ten. In addition, the sample was reused for a study of human thymus T cells.

The V and J genes are TRBV27 and TRBJ1-5; the match to TRBD1 covers 8 bases. Input material: thymocytes. The TCR originated in a girl under two years old with a congenital heart defect. Written as DNA, the CDR3 is TGTGCCAGCAGTTTGGGACAGGGCAATCAGCCCCAGCATTTT. Translation: CASSLGQGNQPQHF.